This is a list of T cell receptor beta chains from one sample in a study of regulatory T cells in long-lasting Graves disease. From the multiplex PCR reads, TCRdb called clonotypes with MiXCR, one entry per CDR3 protein. The sample lists hundreds of thousands of distinct CDR3 sequences, 15% occurring once. These records were also assigned to another study, of T cells in Graves' hyperthyroidism and ophthalmopathy.

The source material was peripheral blood mononuclear cells (PBMCs), sampled at new diagnosis, from a patient treated with antithyroid drugs. The source of these receptors is a middle-aged woman with Graves disease. Each CDR3 is given with its conserved first and last residue. D genes are given only for firm matches. The size of a clone is reported for some rows only, either as once, few or many, or as a class for expanded clones.

J gene: TRBJ1-2; V gene: TRBV7-9; clone size: .; D gene: .; CDR3 DNA: TGTGCCAGCAATCCAGGAAATGCTAACTATGGCTACACCTTC; CDR3 protein: CASNPGNANYGYTF
J gene: TRBJ1-1; V gene: TRBV28; clone size: many; D gene: .; CDR3 DNA: TGTGCCAGCAGCAGACAGCTCACTGAAGCTTTCTTT; CDR3 protein: CASSRQLTEAFF
J gene: TRBJ2-3; V gene: TRBV7-8; clone size: many; D gene: TRBD2; CDR3 DNA: TGTGCCAGCAGTCGTAGACTAGCGGGAGTCTCAGATACGCAGTATTTT; CDR3 protein: CASSRRLAGVSDTQYF
J gene: TRBJ1-4; V gene: TRBV6-2/TRBV6-3; clone size: few; D gene: .; CDR3 DNA: TGTGCCAGCAGTTACGAGACCACGACTGAAAAACTGTTTTTT; CDR3 protein: CASSYETTTEKLFF
J gene: TRBJ2-2; V gene: TRBV12-3/TRBV12-4; clone size: many; D gene: .; CDR3 DNA: TGTGCCAGCAGTTCCACCCCAGGCAGGAACACCGGGGAGCTGTTTTTT; CDR3 protein: CASSSTPGRNTGELFF
J gene: TRBJ2-3; V gene: TRBV19; clone size: once; D gene: .; CDR3 DNA: TGTGCCAGTAGTACCTTATCTAGCACAGATACGCAGTATTTT; CDR3 protein: CASSTLSSTDTQYF
J gene: TRBJ2-3; V gene: TRBV7-6; clone size: many; D gene: .; CDR3 DNA: TGTGCCAGCAGCTTACAGTCTAACACAGATACGCAGTATTTT; CDR3 protein: CASSLQSNTDTQYF
J gene: TRBJ2-3; V gene: TRBV6-2/TRBV6-3; clone size: .; D gene: TRBD2; CDR3 DNA: TGTGCCAGCAGTTTAGAGCGGGAGTTAGATACGCAGTATTTT; CDR3 protein: CASSLERELDTQYF
J gene: TRBJ1-4; V gene: TRBV6-1; clone size: many; D gene: .; CDR3 DNA: TGTGCCAGCAGTCCAGGTTTTGCAACTAATGAAAAACTGTTTTTT; CDR3 protein: CASSPGFATNEKLFF
J gene: TRBJ2-7; V gene: TRBV27; clone size: .; D gene: TRBD1; CDR3 DNA: TGTGCCAGCAGTTTATACAGGGGGCTTCACGAGCAGTACTTC; CDR3 protein: CASSLYRGLHEQYF
J gene: TRBJ2-7; V gene: TRBV28; clone size: .; D gene: .; CDR3 DNA: TGTGCCAGCAGTTTATTGGAGGGGGCCTACGAGCAGTACTTC; CDR3 protein: CASSLLEGAYEQYF
J gene: TRBJ2-3; V gene: TRBV12-3/TRBV12-4; clone size: many; D gene: .; CDR3 DNA: TGTGCCAGCAGTTTAGCGGGAGTTGGTACAGATACGCAGTATTTT; CDR3 protein: CASSLAGVGTDTQYF
J gene: TRBJ2-6; V gene: TRBV7-2; clone size: many; D gene: .; CDR3 DNA: TGTGCCAGCAGGCAGACAGGATTGCGATCTGGGGCCAACGTCCTGACTTTC; CDR3 protein: CASRQTGLRSGANVLTF
J gene: TRBJ2-5; V gene: TRBV6-2/TRBV6-3; clone size: few; D gene: .; CDR3 DNA: TGTGCCAGCAGTTCCCGGGTCGAACAAGAGACCCAGTACTTC; CDR3 protein: CASSSRVEQETQYF
J gene: TRBJ2-5; V gene: TRBV7-8; clone size: many; D gene: .; CDR3 DNA: TGTGCCAGCAGACCGAGGTTGGGGGCCAAGACCCAGTACTTC; CDR3 protein: CASRPRLGAKTQYF
J gene: TRBJ2-5; V gene: TRBV6-2/TRBV6-3; clone size: many; D gene: .; CDR3 DNA: TGTGCCAGCAGCTGGGGAAGCGCACAAGAGACCCAGTACTTC; CDR3 protein: CASSWGSAQETQYF
J gene: TRBJ2-7; V gene: TRBV27; clone size: .; D gene: .; CDR3 DNA: TGTGCCAGCAGTCAATGGGGGGTCAGCTCCTACGAGCAGTACTTC; CDR3 protein: CASSQWGVSSYEQYF
J gene: TRBJ2-1; V gene: TRBV30; clone size: .; D gene: .; CDR3 DNA: TGTGCCTGGAACCTACAGGGAAACAATGAGCAGTTCTTC; CDR3 protein: CAWNLQGNNEQFF
J gene: TRBJ2-6; V gene: TRBV10-3; clone size: many; D gene: .; CDR3 DNA: TGTGCCATCAGCGCGGGACGACCCTCTGGGGCCAACGTCCTGACTTTC; CDR3 protein: CAISAGRPSGANVLTF
J gene: TRBJ2-3; V gene: TRBV5-1; clone size: few; D gene: TRBD2; CDR3 DNA: TGCGCCAGCAGCTCCGGACTAGCGGCCACAGATACGCAGTATTTT; CDR3 protein: CASSSGLAATDTQYF
J gene: TRBJ2-7; V gene: TRBV28; clone size: many; D gene: .; CDR3 DNA: TGTGCCAGCAGTAAGGACAGCTTGGCGGGGGAGCAGTACTTC; CDR3 protein: CASSKDSLAGEQYF
J gene: TRBJ2-5; V gene: TRBV3-1; clone size: many; D gene: .; CDR3 DNA: TGTGCCAGCAGCCAAGGGACCGGGGCCCAGTACTTC; CDR3 protein: CASSQGTGAQYF
J gene: TRBJ1-6; V gene: TRBV6-1; clone size: .; D gene: .; CDR3 DNA: TGTGCCAGCCGGCAGGGAAGGAATTCACCCCTCCACTTT; CDR3 protein: CASRQGRNSPLHF
J gene: TRBJ2-6; V gene: TRBV18; clone size: once; D gene: .; CDR3 DNA: TGTGCCAGCTCCCGGGCAGGCCCCCTCTCTGGGGCCAACGTCCTGACTTTC; CDR3 protein: CASSRAGPLSGANVLTF
J gene: TRBJ1-1; V gene: TRBV11-3; clone size: many; D gene: .; CDR3 DNA: TGTGCCAGCAGCTTAGATCGAAACCGCCGGAACTCTGAAGCTTTCTTT; CDR3 protein: CASSLDRNRRNSEAFF
J gene: TRBJ2-1; V gene: TRBV12-3/TRBV12-4; clone size: few; D gene: .; CDR3 DNA: TGTGCCAGCAGTTTGATAGTCCGGAATGAGCAGTTCTTC; CDR3 protein: CASSLIVRNEQFF
J gene: TRBJ2-5; V gene: TRBV19; clone size: .; D gene: .; CDR3 DNA: TGTGCCAGTAGTATTGAGGGCTCGCCACCGCAAGAGACCCAGTACTTC; CDR3 protein: CASSIEGSPPQETQYF
J gene: TRBJ2-1; V gene: TRBV30; clone size: few; D gene: .; CDR3 DNA: TGTGCCTGGAGTGATGGTTCATCCTCCTACAATGAGCAGTTCTTC; CDR3 protein: CAWSDGSSSYNEQFF
J gene: TRBJ2-1; V gene: TRBV12-3/TRBV12-4; clone size: few; D gene: TRBD2; CDR3 DNA: TGTGCCAGCAGTTTGGGACTAGCGGGAGGGCCAACTTACAATGAGCAGTTCTTC; CDR3 protein: CASSLGLAGGPTYNEQFF
J gene: TRBJ2-3; V gene: TRBV6-2/TRBV6-3; clone size: .; D gene: .; CDR3 DNA: TGTGCCAGCATCCACGGCGGGCCCAGCACAGATACGCAGTATTTT; CDR3 protein: CASIHGGPSTDTQYF
J gene: TRBJ1-5; V gene: TRBV28; clone size: few; D gene: .; CDR3 DNA: TGTGCCAGCAGCCGCCCGGGACGAATTAGCAATCAGCCCCAGCATTTT; CDR3 protein: CASSRPGRISNQPQHF
J gene: TRBJ1-4; V gene: TRBV28; clone size: many; D gene: .; CDR3 DNA: TGTGCCAGCAGTTTGAACAGCCCTAATGAAAAACTGTTTTTT; CDR3 protein: CASSLNSPNEKLFF
J gene: TRBJ2-1; V gene: TRBV28; clone size: .; D gene: TRBD2; CDR3 DNA: TGTGCCAGCAGCCCCGAACTAGCGGGAGACAATGAGCAGTTCTTC; CDR3 protein: CASSPELAGDNEQFF
J gene: TRBJ2-1; V gene: TRBV20-1; clone size: .; D gene: .; CDR3 DNA: TGCAGTGCTATGAAGCGAGGGAATGAGCAGTTCTTC; CDR3 protein: CSAMKRGNEQFF
J gene: TRBJ2-3; V gene: TRBV5-8; clone size: .; D gene: TRBD2; CDR3 DNA: TGTGCCAGCAGCTTGGCGGGCGCTAGCGGGGGCACAGATACGCAGTATTTT; CDR3 protein: CASSLAGASGGTDTQYF
J gene: TRBJ2-7; V gene: TRBV28; clone size: .; D gene: TRBD1; CDR3 DNA: TGTGCCAGCAGTTTGTCCGGGACAGGGACAAACTACGAGCAGTACTTC; CDR3 protein: CASSLSGTGTNYEQYF
J gene: TRBJ2-1; V gene: TRBV6-2/TRBV6-3; clone size: few; D gene: .; CDR3 DNA: TGTGCCAGCAGTCTGGACTCACCCGCCTACAATGAGCAGTTCTTC; CDR3 protein: CASSLDSPAYNEQFF
J gene: TRBJ2-7; V gene: TRBV30; clone size: many; D gene: .; CDR3 DNA: TGTGCCTGGAGTGCGACCTACGAGCAGTACTTC; CDR3 protein: CAWSATYEQYF
J gene: TRBJ2-1; V gene: TRBV29-1; clone size: many; D gene: .; CDR3 DNA: TGCAGCGTTGAAGACGGTGGTTTTTACGTCAATGAGCAGTTCTTC; CDR3 protein: CSVEDGGFYVNEQFF
J gene: TRBJ1-6; V gene: TRBV10-3; clone size: many; D gene: .; CDR3 DNA: TGTGCCATCAGTGAGTCATGGGTCAATTCACCCCTCCACTTT; CDR3 protein: CAISESWVNSPLHF
J gene: TRBJ2-3; V gene: TRBV29-1; clone size: few; D gene: .; CDR3 DNA: TGCAGCGTTGAAGAATGGGCCGGGGCTAGCACAGATACGCAGTATTTT; CDR3 protein: CSVEEWAGASTDTQYF
J gene: TRBJ2-7; V gene: TRBV2; clone size: .; D gene: TRBD2; CDR3 DNA: TGTGCCAGCACCCCCCTGGGTAGCGGGAGGTACGAGCAGTACTTC; CDR3 protein: CASTPLGSGRYEQYF